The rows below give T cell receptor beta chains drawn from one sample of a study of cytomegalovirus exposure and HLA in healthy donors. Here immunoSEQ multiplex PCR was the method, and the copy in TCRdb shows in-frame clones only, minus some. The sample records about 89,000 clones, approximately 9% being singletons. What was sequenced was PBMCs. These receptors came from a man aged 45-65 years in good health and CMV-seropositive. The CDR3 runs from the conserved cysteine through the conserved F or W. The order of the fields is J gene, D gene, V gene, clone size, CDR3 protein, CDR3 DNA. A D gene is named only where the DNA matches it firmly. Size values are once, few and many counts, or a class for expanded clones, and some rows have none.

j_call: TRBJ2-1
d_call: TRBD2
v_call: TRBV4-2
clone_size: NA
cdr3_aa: CASSGASGFNEQFF
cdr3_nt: TGTGCCAGCAGCGGGGCTAGCGGGTTCAATGAGCAGTTCTTC

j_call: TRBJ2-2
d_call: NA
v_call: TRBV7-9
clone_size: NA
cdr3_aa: CASSTGTSTTNTGELFF
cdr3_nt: TGTGCCAGCAGCACAGGCACTAGCACAACGAACACCGGGGAGCTGTTTTTT

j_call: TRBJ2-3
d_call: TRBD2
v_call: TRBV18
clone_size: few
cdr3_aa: CASSPASGLEDTQYF
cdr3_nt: TGTGCCAGCTCACCCGCTAGCGGGTTAGAAGATACGCAGTATTTT

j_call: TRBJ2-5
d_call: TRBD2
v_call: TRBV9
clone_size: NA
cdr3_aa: CASSTREGTRGKQQETQYF
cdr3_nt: TGTGCCAGCAGCACCAGGGAGGGGACTAGGGGAAAACAGCAAGAGACCCAGTACTTC

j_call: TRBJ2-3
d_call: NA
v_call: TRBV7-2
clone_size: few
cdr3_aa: CASSPGGGSTDTQYF
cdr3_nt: TGTGCCAGCAGCCCCGGAGGCGGAAGCACAGATACGCAGTATTTT

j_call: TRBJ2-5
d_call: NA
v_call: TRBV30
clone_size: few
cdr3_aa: CAWSEDTEETQYF
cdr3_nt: TGTGCCTGGAGTGAGGACACCGAGGAGACCCAGTACTTC

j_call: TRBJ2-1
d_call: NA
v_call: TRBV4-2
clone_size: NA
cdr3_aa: CASSQEGGRVVEQFF
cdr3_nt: TGTGCCAGCAGCCAAGAGGGAGGACGGGTGGTCGAGCAGTTCTTC

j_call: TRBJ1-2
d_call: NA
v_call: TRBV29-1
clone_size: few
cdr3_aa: CSVEGLTKGYTF
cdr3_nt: TGCAGCGTTGAAGGGTTAACTAAGGGCTACACCTTC

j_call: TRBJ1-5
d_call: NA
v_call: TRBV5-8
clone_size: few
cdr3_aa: CASSLAAGSGQPQHF
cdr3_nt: TGTGCCAGCAGCTTGGCCGCGGGTAGCGGACAGCCCCAGCATTTT

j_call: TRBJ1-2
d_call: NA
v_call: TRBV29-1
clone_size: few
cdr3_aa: CSVEVGRYGYTF
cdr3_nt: TGCAGCGTTGAAGTGGGCCGGTATGGCTACACCTTC

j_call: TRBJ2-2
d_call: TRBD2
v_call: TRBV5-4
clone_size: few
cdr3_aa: CASSSRLAENTGELFF
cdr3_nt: TGTGCCAGCAGTTCGCGACTAGCGGAGAACACCGGGGAGCTGTTTTTT

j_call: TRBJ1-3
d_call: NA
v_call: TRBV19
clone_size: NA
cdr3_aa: CASSGQAGNTIYF
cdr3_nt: TGTGCCAGCTCTGGGCAGGCTGGAAACACCATATATTTT

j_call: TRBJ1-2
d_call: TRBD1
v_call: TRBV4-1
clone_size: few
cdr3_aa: CASSRGQGGDYGYTF
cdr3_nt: TGCGCCAGCAGCCGGGGACAGGGCGGGGACTATGGCTACACCTTC

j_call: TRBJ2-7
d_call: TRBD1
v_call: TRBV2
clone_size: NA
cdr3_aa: CASSGQATYEQYF
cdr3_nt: TGTGCCAGCTCGGGACAGGCCACCTACGAGCAGTACTTC

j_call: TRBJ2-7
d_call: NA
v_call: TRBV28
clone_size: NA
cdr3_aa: CASSLRTGSYEQYF
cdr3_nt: TGTGCCAGCAGTTTACGGACGGGATCCTACGAGCAGTACTTC

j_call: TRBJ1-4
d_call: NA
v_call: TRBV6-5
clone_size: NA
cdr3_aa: CASRGRRGEKLFF
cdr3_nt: TGTGCCAGCAGGGGCCGCCGGGGGGAAAAACTGTTTTTT

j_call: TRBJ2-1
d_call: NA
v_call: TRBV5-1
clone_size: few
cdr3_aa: CASSLVYSHEQFF
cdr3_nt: TGCGCCAGCAGCTTGGTTTACAGTCATGAGCAGTTCTTC

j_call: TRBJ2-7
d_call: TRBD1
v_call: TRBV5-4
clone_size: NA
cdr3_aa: CASSLRTGWEQYF
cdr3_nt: TGTGCCAGCAGCTTACGGACAGGGTGGGAGCAGTACTTC

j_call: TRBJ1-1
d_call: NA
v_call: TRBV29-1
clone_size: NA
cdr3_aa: CSVVYRVNTEAFF
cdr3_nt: TGCAGCGTTGTATACAGAGTGAACACTGAAGCTTTCTTT

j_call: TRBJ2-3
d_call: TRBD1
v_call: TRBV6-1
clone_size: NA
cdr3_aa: CASLSGTGEDTQYF
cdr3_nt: TGTGCCAGCCTTTCCGGGACAGGGGAGGATACGCAGTATTTT

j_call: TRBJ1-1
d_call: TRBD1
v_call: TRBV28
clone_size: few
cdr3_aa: CASSFSGTGFMNTEAFF
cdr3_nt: TGTGCCAGCAGTTTCTCCGGGACAGGATTCATGAACACTGAAGCTTTCTTT

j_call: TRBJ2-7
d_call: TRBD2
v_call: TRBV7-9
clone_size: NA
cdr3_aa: CASSLGLAGGLEQYF
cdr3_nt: TGTGCCAGCAGCTTAGGGCTAGCGGGAGGCCTCGAGCAGTACTTC

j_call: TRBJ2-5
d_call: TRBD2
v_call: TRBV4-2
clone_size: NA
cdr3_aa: CASSQSTSGRGETQYF
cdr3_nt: TGTGCCAGCAGCCAATCGACTAGCGGGAGAGGGGAGACCCAGTACTTC

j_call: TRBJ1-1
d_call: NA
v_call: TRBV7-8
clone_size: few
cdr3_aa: CASSFQANTEAFF
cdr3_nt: TGTGCCAGCAGCTTTCAGGCGAACACTGAAGCTTTCTTT

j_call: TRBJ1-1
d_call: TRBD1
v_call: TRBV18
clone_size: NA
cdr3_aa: CASSPRQGATEAFF
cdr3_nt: TGTGCCAGCTCACCTAGACAGGGGGCAACTGAAGCTTTCTTT

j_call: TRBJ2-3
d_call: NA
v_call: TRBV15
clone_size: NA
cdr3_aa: CATSRDRRGGDTQYF
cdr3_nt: TGTGCCACCAGCAGAGATCGGAGGGGAGGAGATACGCAGTATTTT

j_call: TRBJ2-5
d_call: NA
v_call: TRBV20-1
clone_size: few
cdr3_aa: CSAIAKSTQYF
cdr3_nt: TGCAGTGCTATAGCGAAGAGTACCCAGTACTTC

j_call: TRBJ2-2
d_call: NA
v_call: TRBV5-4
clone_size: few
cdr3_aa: CASSSPTASNTGELFF
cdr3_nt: TGTGCCAGCAGCTCACCGACAGCCTCGAACACCGGGGAGCTGTTTTTT

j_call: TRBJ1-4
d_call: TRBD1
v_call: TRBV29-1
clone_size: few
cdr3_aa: CSVAPRQGNEKLFF
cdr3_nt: TGCAGCGTAGCCCCTAGACAGGGGAATGAAAAACTGTTTTTT

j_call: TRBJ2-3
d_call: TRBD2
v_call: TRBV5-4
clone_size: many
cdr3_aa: CASSLLASGGDTQYF
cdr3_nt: TGTGCCAGCAGCTTGCTGGCTAGCGGGGGAGATACGCAGTATTTT

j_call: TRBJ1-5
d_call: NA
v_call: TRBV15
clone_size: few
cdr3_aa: CATSREGSQPQHF
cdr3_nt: TGTGCCACCAGCAGAGAGGGGAGTCAGCCCCAGCATTTT

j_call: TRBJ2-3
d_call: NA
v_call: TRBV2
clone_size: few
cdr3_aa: CASEEDTQYF
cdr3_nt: TGTGCCAGCGAGGAAGATACGCAGTATTTT

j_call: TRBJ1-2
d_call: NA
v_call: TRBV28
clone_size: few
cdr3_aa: CASSPPGEGFGGYTF
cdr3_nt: TGTGCCAGCAGTCCGCCTGGGGAGGGGTTTGGTGGCTACACCTTC

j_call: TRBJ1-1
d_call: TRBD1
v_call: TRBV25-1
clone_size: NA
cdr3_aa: CASSTPQGGRTEAFF
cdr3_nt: TGTGCCAGCAGTACCCCGCAGGGGGGAAGGACTGAAGCTTTCTTT

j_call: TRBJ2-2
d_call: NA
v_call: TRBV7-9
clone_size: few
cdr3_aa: CASSPYRTGELFF
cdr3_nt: TGTGCCAGCAGCCCCTACAGGACCGGGGAGCTGTTTTTT

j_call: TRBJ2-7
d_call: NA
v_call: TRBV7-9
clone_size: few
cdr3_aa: CASTQDYYEQYF
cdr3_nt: TGTGCCAGCACACAGGATTACTACGAGCAGTACTTC

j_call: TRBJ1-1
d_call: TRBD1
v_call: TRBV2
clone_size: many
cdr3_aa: CASSLRDSPNTEAFF
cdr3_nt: TGTGCCAGCAGTTTGCGGGACAGCCCGAACACTGAAGCTTTCTTT

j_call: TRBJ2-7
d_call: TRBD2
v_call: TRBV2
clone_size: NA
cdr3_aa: CASSNPGLAGVEQYF
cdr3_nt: TGTGCCAGCAGCAATCCGGGACTAGCGGGAGTAGAGCAGTACTTC

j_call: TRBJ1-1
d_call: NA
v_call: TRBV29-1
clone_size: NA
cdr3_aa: CSVGGRGNTEAFF
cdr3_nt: TGCAGCGTTGGAGGCAGGGGAAACACTGAAGCTTTCTTT

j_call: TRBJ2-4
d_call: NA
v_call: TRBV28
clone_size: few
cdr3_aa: CASSPRDTLAKNIQYF
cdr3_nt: TGTGCCAGCAGTCCTCGGGACACTCTAGCCAAAAACATTCAGTACTTC

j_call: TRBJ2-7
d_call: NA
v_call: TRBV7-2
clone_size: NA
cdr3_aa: CASSRERNEQYF
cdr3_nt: TGTGCCAGCAGCCGAGAGAGAAACGAGCAGTACTTC

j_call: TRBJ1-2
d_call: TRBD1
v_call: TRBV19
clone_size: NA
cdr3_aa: CASSTAGTGVYGYTF
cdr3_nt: TGTGCCAGTAGTACTGCCGGGACAGGGGTCTATGGCTACACCTTC

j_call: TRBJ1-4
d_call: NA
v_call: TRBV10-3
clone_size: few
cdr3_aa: CAISEQVNEKLFF
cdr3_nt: TGTGCCATCAGTGAACAAGTCAATGAAAAACTGTTTTTT

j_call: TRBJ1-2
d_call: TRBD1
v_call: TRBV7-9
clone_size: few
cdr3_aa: CASSSGQGAIYGYTF
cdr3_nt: TGTGCCAGCAGCTCTGGACAGGGGGCGATCTATGGCTACACCTTC

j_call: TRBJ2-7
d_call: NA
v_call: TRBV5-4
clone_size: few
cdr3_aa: CASSLVGGTSYEQYF
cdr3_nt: TGTGCCAGCAGCTTGGTTGGGGGCACCTCCTACGAGCAGTACTTC

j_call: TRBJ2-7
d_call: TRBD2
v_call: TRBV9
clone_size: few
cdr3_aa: CASSVSASGSSYEQYF
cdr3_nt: TGTGCCAGCAGCGTAAGTGCTAGCGGTAGCTCCTACGAGCAGTACTTC

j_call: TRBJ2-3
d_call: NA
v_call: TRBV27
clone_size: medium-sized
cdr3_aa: CASSLRGRGETGTDTQYF
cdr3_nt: TGTGCCAGCAGTTTACGCGGCAGGGGGGAAACCGGCACAGATACGCAGTATTTT

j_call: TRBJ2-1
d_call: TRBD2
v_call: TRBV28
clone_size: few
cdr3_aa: CASSTLAGGLNEQFF
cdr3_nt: TGTGCCAGCAGTACCCTAGCGGGAGGACTCAATGAGCAGTTCTTC

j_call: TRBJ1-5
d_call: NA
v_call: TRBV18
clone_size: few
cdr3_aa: CASSPKNQPQHF
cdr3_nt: TGTGCCAGCTCACCCAAAAATCAGCCCCAGCATTTT

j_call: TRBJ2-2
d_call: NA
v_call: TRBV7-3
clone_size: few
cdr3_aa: CASSPWGSNTGELFF
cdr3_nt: TGTGCCAGCAGCCCATGGGGCTCGAACACCGGGGAGCTGTTTTTT

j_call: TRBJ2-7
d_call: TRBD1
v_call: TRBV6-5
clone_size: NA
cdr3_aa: CASQRDRVGGEQYF
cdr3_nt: TGTGCCAGCCAAAGGGACAGGGTCGGGGGCGAGCAGTACTTC

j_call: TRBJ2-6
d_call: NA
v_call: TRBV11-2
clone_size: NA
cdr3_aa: CASSHGQLGSSGANVLTF
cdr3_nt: TGTGCCAGCAGCCATGGACAGTTGGGCTCCTCTGGGGCCAACGTCCTGACTTTC

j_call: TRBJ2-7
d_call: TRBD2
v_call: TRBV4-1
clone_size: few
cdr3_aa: CASSPNRFAGGPGEQYF
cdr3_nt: TGCGCCAGCAGCCCGAACCGTTTCGCGGGAGGGCCGGGGGAGCAGTACTTC